The source of this T cell receptor (beta chain) is a study of Ad26.COV2.S vaccination and SARS-CoV-2 variants. Whole-study findings and limits: The placebo group had lower spike-specific TCR breadth than the vaccine recipients did.

Treatment meaning: around 19 received Ad26.COV2.S at low or high dose, single or two shots; about five received placebo; per-sample allocation not given. Specimens were obtained on day 63 following the first vaccine or placebo injection. This clone has more than one count but fewer than ten. Its target is not known. Germline CDR1 reads LGHNA; CDR2 reads YNFKEQ. The CDR3 has 14 residues. V gave up 1 base and J gave up 4 bases, with 8 bases separating them. The table came from immunoSEQ multiplex PCR; TCRdb's copy has only in-frame clones and leaves some out. The data contain some 300,000 clones, about 86% of them seen just once; the ten biggest clones take up less than 2%.

This TCR was recovered from a person aged 18-65 years who received the Ad26.COV2.S COVID-19 vaccine or a placebo. V and J are TRBV4-2 and TRBJ1-5, with TRBD1 as a possible D gene (6 bases). Specimen: peripheral blood, collected in a trial of Ad26.COV2.S vaccine versus placebo. CDR3 sequence reads: CASSQGDRNQPQHF. The DNA of the CDR3 is TGTGCCAGCAGCCAAGGAGACAGGAATCAGCCCCAGCATTTT.